The 2 T cell receptor beta chains presented below share a single source sample, sequenced in a study of patients and donors after allogeneic stem cell transplantation. TCRdb used MiXCR to reprocess the RT-PCR reads, holding one entry per CDR3 protein. The sample comprises some 40,000 distinct CDR3 sequences, over 25% of which are singletons, and less than 80% rests with the top ten. Material: blood, either unsorted or a sorted T cell fraction (not recorded which). These receptor sequences come from a human donor who was either an allogeneic HSCT recipient or a stem cell or donor lymphocyte infusion donor (not recorded which). It is not recorded whose cells these are; they may come from a transplant donor.

The CDR3 region has the DNA TGTGCCAGCAGCCGAGGACGGATCGAAGCTTTCTTT. Translation gives CASSRGRIEAFF. V usage is TRBV7-2 and J usage is TRBJ1-1; no firm D call. Germline V gene lookup returns CDR1 SGHTA and CDR2 FQGNSA. CDR3 size: 12 residues. Trimming cost V 5 bases and J 8 bases, with 12 bases left between them.

This clonotype was found a few times. The V and J genes are TRBV20-1 and TRBJ1-1; D perhaps matches TRBD1 (5 bases). The germline CDR1 and CDR2 sequences are DFQATT and SNEGSKA (reference sequence). The length of the CDR3 is 15 residues. V was trimmed by 2 bases and J by 2 bases, leaving 15 bases between them. The CDR3, as DNA: TGCAGTGCTAGAAAGGCCGGGACGGTTAACACTGAAGCTTTCTTT. Amino acid sequence: CSARKAGTVNTEAFF.